This TCR beta chain was found in a study of blood T cell repertoires in COVID-19. Study-level information: COVID-19 samples collected from the United States, Italy and Spain covered acute and convalescent phases.

The V gene's germline CDR1 is MDHEN and CDR2 SYDVKM. V was cut by 6 bases and J by 4 bases, with 15 bases left in between. CDR3 length: 14 amino acids. Profiled with immunoSEQ multiplex PCR; TCRdb holds only in-frame clones, not every one. The sample carries about 250,000 clones, less than 85% recorded once. In this sample, this clone turned up a few times. The rearrangement links TRBV28 to TRBJ1-1, with D possibly TRBD1 on 6 matching bases. The sequenced sample consisted of peripheral blood. The clonotype was recovered from a woman older than 75 with active or convalescent COVID-19. The CDR3 protein is CASSKYRVGTEAFF. DNA of the CDR3: TGTGCCAGCAGCAAATACAGGGTTGGCACTGAAGCTTTCTTT.